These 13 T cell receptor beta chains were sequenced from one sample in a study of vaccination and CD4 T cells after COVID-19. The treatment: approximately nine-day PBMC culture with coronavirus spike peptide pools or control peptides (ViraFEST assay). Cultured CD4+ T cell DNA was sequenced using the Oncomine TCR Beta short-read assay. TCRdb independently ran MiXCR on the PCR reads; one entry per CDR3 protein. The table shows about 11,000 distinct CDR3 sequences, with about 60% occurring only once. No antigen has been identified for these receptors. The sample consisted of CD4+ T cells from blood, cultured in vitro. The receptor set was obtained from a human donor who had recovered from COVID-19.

The CDR3: CASSLLLLGSTDTQYF. CDR3 DNA: TGTGCCAGCAGCTTATTGTTGTTGGGCTCCACAGATACGCAGTATTTT. V gene TRBV7-9 combines with J gene TRBJ2-3; D not resolved. CDR3 length: 16 residues. V was cut by 2 bases and J by 2 bases, with 14 bases left in between. Germline-derived CDR1 and CDR2 are SEHNR and FQNEAQ (reference sequence). Together with reference TRBV7-9 and TRBJ2-3, the CDR3 gives the full variable domain: DTGVSQNPRHKITKRGQNVTFRCDPISEHNRLYWYRQTLGQGPEFLTYFQNEAQLEKSRLLSDRFSAERPKGSFSTLEIQRTEQGDSAMYLCASSLLLLGSTDTQYFGPGTRLTVL.

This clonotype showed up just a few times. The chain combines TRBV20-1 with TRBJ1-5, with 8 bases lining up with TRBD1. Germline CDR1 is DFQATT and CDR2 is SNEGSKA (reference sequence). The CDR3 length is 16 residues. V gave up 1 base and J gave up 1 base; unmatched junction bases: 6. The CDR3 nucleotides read TGCAGTGCTAGAGCCACAGGGGGAGGAAGCAATCAGCCCCAGCATTTT. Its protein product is CSARATGGGSNQPQHF.

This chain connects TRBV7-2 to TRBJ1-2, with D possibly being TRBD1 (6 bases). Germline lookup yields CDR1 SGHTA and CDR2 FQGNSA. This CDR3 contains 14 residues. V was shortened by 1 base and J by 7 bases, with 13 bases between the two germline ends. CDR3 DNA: TGTGCCAGCAGCTTAGGTTCCGGGGGCCGTGGCTACACCTTC. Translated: CASSLGSGGRGYTF. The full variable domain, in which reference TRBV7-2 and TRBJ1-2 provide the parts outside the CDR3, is GAGVSQSPSNKVTEKGKDVELRCDPISGHTALYWYRQSLGQGLEFLIYFQGNSAPDKSGLPSDRFSAERTGGSVSTLTIQRTQQEDSAVYLCASSLGSGGRGYTFGSGTRLTVV.

This CDR3 reads CASSVTSGGHSTDTQYF. Written as DNA, the CDR3 is TGTGCCAGCAGTGTCACTTCTGGGGGGCACAGCACAGATACGCAGTATTTT. V gene TRBV28 combines with J gene TRBJ2-3; D is perhaps TRBD1 or TRBD2 (6 bases each). The CDR3 extends over 17 amino acids. Trimming removed 5 bases at V and 0 bases at J, with 18 bases between. Germline V CDR1 and CDR2: MDHEN, SYDVKM. Full variable domain (outside the CDR3, taken from reference TRBV28 and TRBJ2-3): DVKVTQSSRYLVKRTGEKVFLECVQDMDHENMFWYRQDPGLGLRLIYFSYDVKMKEKGDIPEGYSVSREKKERFSLILESASTNQTSMYLCASSVTSGGHSTDTQYFGPGTRLTVL.

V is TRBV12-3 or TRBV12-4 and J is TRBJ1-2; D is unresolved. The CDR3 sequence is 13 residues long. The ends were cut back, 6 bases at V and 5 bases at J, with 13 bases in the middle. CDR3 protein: CASSPGRLYGYTF. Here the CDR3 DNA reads TGTGCCAGCAGCCCCGGACGGTTATATGGCTACACCTTC.

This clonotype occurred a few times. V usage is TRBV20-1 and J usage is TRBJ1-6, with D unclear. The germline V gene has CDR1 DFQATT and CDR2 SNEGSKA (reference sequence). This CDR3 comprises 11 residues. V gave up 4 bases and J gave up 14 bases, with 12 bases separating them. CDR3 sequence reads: CSAKRFGTLHF. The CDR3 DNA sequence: TGCAGTGCTAAGCGCTTTGGGACCCTCCACTTT.

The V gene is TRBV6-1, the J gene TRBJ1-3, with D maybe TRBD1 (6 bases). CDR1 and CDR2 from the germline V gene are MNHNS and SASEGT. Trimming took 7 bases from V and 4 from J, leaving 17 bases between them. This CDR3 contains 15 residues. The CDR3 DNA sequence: TGTGCCAGCACCCAGGTGGGGGGCGGCGGAAACACCATATATTTT. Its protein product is CASTQVGGGGNTIYF.

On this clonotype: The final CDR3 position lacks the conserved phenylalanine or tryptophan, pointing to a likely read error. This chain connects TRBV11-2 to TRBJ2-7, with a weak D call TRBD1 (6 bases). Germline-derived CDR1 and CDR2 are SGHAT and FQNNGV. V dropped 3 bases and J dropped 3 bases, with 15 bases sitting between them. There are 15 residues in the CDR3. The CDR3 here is CASSFGQSDIYEQYL. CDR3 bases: TGTGCCAGCAGCTTTGGACAGTCGGACATCTACGAGCAGTACCTC.

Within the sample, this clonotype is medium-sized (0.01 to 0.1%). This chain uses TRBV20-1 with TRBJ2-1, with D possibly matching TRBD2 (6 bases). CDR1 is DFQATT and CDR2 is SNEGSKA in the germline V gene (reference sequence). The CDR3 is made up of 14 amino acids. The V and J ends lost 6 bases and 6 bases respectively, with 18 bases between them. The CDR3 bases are TGCAGTGCAACCGGGAAACGGGAGTTCAATGAGCAGTTCTTC. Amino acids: CSATGKREFNEQFF.

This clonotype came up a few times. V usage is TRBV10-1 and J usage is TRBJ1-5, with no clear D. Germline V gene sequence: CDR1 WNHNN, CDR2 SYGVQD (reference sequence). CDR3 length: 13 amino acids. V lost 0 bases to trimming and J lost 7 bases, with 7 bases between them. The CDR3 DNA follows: TGCGCCAGCAGTGAGTCCTCGACCCAGCCCCAGCATTTT. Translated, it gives CASSESSTQPQHF.

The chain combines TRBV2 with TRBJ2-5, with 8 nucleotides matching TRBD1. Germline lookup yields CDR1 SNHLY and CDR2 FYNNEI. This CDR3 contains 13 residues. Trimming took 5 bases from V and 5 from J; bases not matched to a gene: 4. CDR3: CASSSGGLETQYF. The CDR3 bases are TGTGCCAGCAGTTCAGGGGGCCTGGAGACCCAGTACTTC.

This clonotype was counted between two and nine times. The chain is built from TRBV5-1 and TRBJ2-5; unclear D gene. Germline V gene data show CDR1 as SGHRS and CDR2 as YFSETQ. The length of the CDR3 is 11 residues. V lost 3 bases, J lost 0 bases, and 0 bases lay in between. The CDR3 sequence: CASSYQETQYF. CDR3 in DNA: TGCGCCAGCAGCTACCAAGAGACCCAGTACTTC.

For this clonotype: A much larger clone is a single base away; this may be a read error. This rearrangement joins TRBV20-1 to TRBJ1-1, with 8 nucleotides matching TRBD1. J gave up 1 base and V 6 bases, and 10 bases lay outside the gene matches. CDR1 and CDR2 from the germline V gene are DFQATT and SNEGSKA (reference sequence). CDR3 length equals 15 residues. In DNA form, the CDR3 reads TGCAGTGCACCCGGACAGGGAGCGGGGAACACTGAAGCTTTCTTT. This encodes CSAPGQGAGNTEAFF.